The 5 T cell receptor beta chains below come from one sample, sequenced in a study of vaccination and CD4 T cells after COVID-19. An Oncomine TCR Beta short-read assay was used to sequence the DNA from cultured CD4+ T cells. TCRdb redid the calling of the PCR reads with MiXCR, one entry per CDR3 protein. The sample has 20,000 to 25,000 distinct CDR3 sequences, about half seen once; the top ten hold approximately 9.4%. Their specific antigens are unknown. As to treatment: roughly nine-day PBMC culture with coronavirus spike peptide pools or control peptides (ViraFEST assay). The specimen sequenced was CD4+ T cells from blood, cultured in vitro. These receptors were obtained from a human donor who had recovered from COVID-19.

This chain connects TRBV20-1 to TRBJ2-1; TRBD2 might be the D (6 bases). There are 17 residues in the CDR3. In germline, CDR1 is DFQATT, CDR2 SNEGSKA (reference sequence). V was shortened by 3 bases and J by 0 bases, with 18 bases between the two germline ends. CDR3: CSARRDFGVSSYNEQFF. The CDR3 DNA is TGCAGTGCTAGGAGGGACTTCGGGGTTAGCTCCTACAATGAGCAGTTCTTC.

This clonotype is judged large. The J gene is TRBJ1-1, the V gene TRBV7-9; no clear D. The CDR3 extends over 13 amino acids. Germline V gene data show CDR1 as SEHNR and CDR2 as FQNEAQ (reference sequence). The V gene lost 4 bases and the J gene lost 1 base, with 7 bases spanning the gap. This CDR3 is CASSSQSNTEAFF. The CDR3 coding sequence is TGTGCCAGCAGCTCGCAATCGAACACTGAAGCTTTCTTT.

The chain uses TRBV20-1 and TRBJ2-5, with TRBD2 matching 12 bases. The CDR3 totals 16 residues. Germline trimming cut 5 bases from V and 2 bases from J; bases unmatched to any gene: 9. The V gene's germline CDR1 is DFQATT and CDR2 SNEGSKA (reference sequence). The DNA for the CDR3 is TGCAGTGCTGATCCCCGACTAGCGGGAGAACAAGAGACCCAGTACTTC. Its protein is CSADPRLAGEQETQYF.

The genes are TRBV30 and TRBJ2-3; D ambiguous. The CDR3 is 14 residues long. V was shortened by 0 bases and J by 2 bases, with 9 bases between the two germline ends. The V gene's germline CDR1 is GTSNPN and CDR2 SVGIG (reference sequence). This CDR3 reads CAWSVWGITDTQYF. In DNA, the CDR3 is TGTGCCTGGAGTGTATGGGGAATCACAGATACGCAGTATTTT. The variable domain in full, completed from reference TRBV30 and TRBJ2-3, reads SQTIHQWPATLVQPVGSPLSLECTVEGTSNPNLYWYRQAAGRGLQLLFYSVGIGQISSEVPQNLSASRPQDRQFILSSKKLLLSDSGFYLCAWSVWGITDTQYFGPGTRLTVL.

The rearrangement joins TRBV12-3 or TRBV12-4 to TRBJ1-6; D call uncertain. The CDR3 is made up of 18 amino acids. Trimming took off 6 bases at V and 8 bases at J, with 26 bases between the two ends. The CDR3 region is CASRIVMVPAYGDSPLHF. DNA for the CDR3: TGTGCCAGCAGAATAGTTATGGTACCGGCCTACGGAGATTCACCCCTCCACTTT.